The source of this TCR beta chain is a study of T-cell reconstitution after alpha-beta-depleted transplantation in children. Germline V gene sequence: CDR1 MDHEN, CDR2 SYDVKM. After removal of 3 bases from V and 5 bases from J, the junction contained 7 bases not matched to a gene. There are 16 residues in the CDR3. This clonotype has more than one count but fewer than ten. Unique molecular identifiers were used in preparing the TCRbeta library. TCRdb independently ran MiXCR on the PCR reads; one entry per CDR3 protein. The table lists just under 550,000 distinct CDR3 sequences, around 18% of them singletons.

The chain combines TRBV28 with TRBJ2-1, with 10 bases lining up with TRBD2. Sequenced here: PBMCs from the stem cell graft donor, sampled from the stem cell graft. The TCR comes from a human donor who donated a stem cell graft to a child with acute lymphoblastic leukemia. This CDR3 reads CASSLILAGADNEQFF. Here the CDR3 DNA reads TGTGCCAGCAGTTTGATCCTAGCGGGAGCGGACAATGAGCAGTTCTTC.